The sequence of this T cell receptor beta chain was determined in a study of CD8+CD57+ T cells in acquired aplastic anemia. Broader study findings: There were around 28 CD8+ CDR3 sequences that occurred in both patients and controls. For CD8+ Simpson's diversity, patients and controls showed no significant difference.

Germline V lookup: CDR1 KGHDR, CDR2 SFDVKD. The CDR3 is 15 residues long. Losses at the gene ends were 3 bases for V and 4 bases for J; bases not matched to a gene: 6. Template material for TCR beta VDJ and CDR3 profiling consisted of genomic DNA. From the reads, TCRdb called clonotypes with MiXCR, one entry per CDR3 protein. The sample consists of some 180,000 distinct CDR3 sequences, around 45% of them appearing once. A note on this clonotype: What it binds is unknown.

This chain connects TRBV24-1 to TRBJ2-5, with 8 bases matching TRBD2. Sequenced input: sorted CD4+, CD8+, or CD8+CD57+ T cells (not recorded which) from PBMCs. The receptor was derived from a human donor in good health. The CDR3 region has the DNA TGTGCCACCAGTGATCCCTCGGGAGGGCGAGAGACCCAGTACTTC. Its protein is CATSDPSGGRETQYF.